Listed here is a single TCR beta chain. Its antigen is currently unknown. Treatment in this sample: 19 received Ad26.COV2.S at low or high dose, single or two shots; roughly 5 received placebo; per-sample allocation not given. Sampling was performed 63 days after the first vaccine or placebo injection. The V and J ends lost 5 bases and 6 bases, in that order; junction bases with no gene match: 15. The CDR3 loop spans 16 amino acids. The germline CDR1 and CDR2 sequences are SGHKS and YYEKEE (reference sequence). This record comes from a study of Ad26.COV2.S vaccination and SARS-CoV-2 variants. Study observations and caveats: CD8+ and CD4+ T cells specific for spike reportedly responded with substantial breadth after vaccination.

The assay was immunoSEQ multiplex PCR, and TCRdb's table has in-frame clones only and misses some. Of about 320,000 clones in the sample, around four fifths are singletons; the top ten hold approximately 2.1%. The chain couples TRBV5-5 to TRBJ1-1; 8 bases agree with TRBD1. The receptor comes from a person between 18 and 65 years old who received the Ad26.COV2.S COVID-19 vaccine or a placebo. The material was peripheral blood, obtained in a trial of Ad26.COV2.S vaccine versus placebo. CDR3 nucleotides: TGTGCCAGCAGTTCCCTCGTTCGGCAGGGGGCATCTGAAGCTTTCTTT. Amino acids: CASSSLVRQGASEAFF.